A selection of T cell receptor beta chains follows, all from one sample in a study of blood T cell repertoires in COVID-19. Generated by immunoSEQ multiplex PCR, the TCRdb table keeps only in-frame clones and is missing some. The sample comprises about 370,000 clones, roughly nine tenths of which are singletons, and about 0.83% rests with the top ten. Source material: PBMCs or T cells enriched from blood (not recorded which). The receptors were gathered from a woman aged 40 to 49 who had been exposed to COVID-19. Both conserved end residues are part of each CDR3. A D gene is named only where the DNA matches it firmly. Where a row states a size, it is once, few, many or the class of an expanded clone; other rows omit it.

v_call	d_call	clone_size	j_call	cdr3_nt	cdr3_aa
TRBV7-8	TRBD1	NA	TRBJ2-7	TGTGCCAGCAGCCCTCGGACAGGGGGGCACGAGCAGTACTTC	CASSPRTGGHEQYF
TRBV7-2	NA	few	TRBJ2-4	TGTGCCAGCAGCTTTGGCGGGTCAAAAGCCAAAAACATTCAGTACTTC	CASSFGGSKAKNIQYF
TRBV18	NA	NA	TRBJ1-1	TGTGCCAGCTCACCACCGCAGGGGCGCACCTCGACTGAAGCTTTCTTT	CASSPPQGRTSTEAFF
TRBV4-1	NA	NA	TRBJ1-1	TGCGCCAGCAGTGGACAGACGAACACTGAAGCTTTCTTT	CASSGQTNTEAFF
TRBV19	NA	NA	TRBJ2-3	TGTGCCAGTAGGTTTGCTCCCGGAGATACGCAGTATTTT	CASRFAPGDTQYF
TRBV15	TRBD1	NA	TRBJ2-5	TGTGCCACCAGCAGAGGGACAGGGGGGGAGACCCAGTACTTC	CATSRGTGGETQYF
TRBV5-6	NA	NA	TRBJ1-3	TGTGCCAGCAGCCGCCGGGATGTACCTGGAAACACCATATATTTT	CASSRRDVPGNTIYF
TRBV25-1	TRBD1	NA	TRBJ1-1	TGTGCCAGCAGTGAAGAGGGCAGGGGGGAGAACACTGAAGCTTTCTTT	CASSEEGRGENTEAFF
TRBV12-5	TRBD2	NA	TRBJ2-2	TGTGCTAGTGGTTTGGTACCGAAGCGGGGGGCGCAGAACACCGGGGAGCTGTTTTTT	CASGLVPKRGAQNTGELFF
TRBV24-1	TRBD1	NA	TRBJ2-7	TGTGCCACAGGCGGTCCAGGGGGCGAGGAGCAGTACTTC	CATGGPGGEEQYF
TRBV7-9	NA	NA	TRBJ1-1	TGTGCCAGCAGCTTCCTTACAGGGATAAGGACCACTGAAGCTTTCTTT	CASSFLTGIRTTEAFF
TRBV5-4	TRBD1	NA	TRBJ1-1	TGTGCCAGCAGCTTGGCCGGACAGGGGGCCGGAGCTTTCTTT	CASSLAGQGAGAFF
TRBV6-5	TRBD1	NA	TRBJ1-1	TGTGCCAGCAGAACAGGGGGCGTTAACACTGAAGCTTTCTTT	CASRTGGVNTEAFF
TRBV19	TRBD1	once	TRBJ1-3	TGTGCCAGTAGTATTGGACAGGGGGCTGGAAACACCATATATTTT	CASSIGQGAGNTIYF
TRBV24-1	TRBD1	NA	TRBJ2-3	TGTGCCACCAGTCTGGGACAGGGGACAGATACGCAGTATTTT	CATSLGQGTDTQYF
TRBV4-3	NA	NA	TRBJ2-3	TGCGCCAGCAGTCCCGGACAGCCGGGAGATACGCAGTATTTT	CASSPGQPGDTQYF
TRBV5-4	NA	NA	TRBJ1-5	TGTGCCAGCAGCTTGAAAGGGGATAGCAATCAGCCCCAGCATTTT	CASSLKGDSNQPQHF
TRBV7-6	TRBD1	NA	TRBJ1-4	TGTGCCAGCAGCTTGGGACAGGGGGCGAGACTGGGTGAAAAACTGTTTTTT	CASSLGQGARLGEKLFF
TRBV27	NA	NA	TRBJ2-3	TGTGCCAGCAGTTTACTTGTGGGGGGGGGCAAACAAACGCAGTATTTT	CASSLLVGGGKQTQYF
TRBV13	TRBD2	NA	TRBJ2-3	TGTGCCAGCAGCCAAAACACTTTAGCGGGGGGGCAAACAGATACGCAGTATTTT	CASSQNTLAGGQTDTQYF
TRBV10-3	TRBD2	NA	TRBJ2-1	TGTGCCATCTCTGCAGGGACTAGCGGGGGGCGGGGTGAGCAGTTCTTC	CAISAGTSGGRGEQFF
TRBV7-2	TRBD1	NA	TRBJ1-5	TGTGCCAGCAGCTACGGACAGGGCCCCAATCAGCCCCAGCATTTT	CASSYGQGPNQPQHF
TRBV25-1	TRBD2	NA	TRBJ2-3	TGTGCCAGCAGTGCCCGGACTAGCGGGGTGACTGATACGCAGTATTTT	CASSARTSGVTDTQYF
TRBV9	NA	NA	TRBJ2-7	TGTGCCAGCAGCGTAGGACAGGGAGGATTCGAGCAGTACTTC	CASSVGQGGFEQYF
TRBV9	NA	NA	TRBJ1-4	TGTGCCAGCAGCGTAGCTTTGGAGGGGAGGTCGGATGAAAAACTGTTTTTT	CASSVALEGRSDEKLFF
TRBV18	NA	NA	TRBJ1-5	TGTGCCAGCTCACCAAGGGGCCTGACGAGCAATCAGCCCCAGCATTTT	CASSPRGLTSNQPQHF
TRBV24-1	TRBD1	NA	TRBJ1-1	TGTGCCACCAGTGATCGGACAGGGAATTATGAAGCTTTCTTT	CATSDRTGNYEAFF
TRBV11-3	TRBD1	NA	TRBJ1-3	TGTGCCAGCAGCTCCGATCCGGGACAGGAGGCCACCATATATTTT	CASSSDPGQEATIYF
TRBV19	TRBD1	few	TRBJ1-2	TGTGCCAGTAGTAGGGAAGGGGGCCCCCCTTATGGCTACACCTTC	CASSREGGPPYGYTF
TRBV25-1	NA	NA	TRBJ1-2	TGTGCCAGCCCCTCAAAACAGGATCCTGAAGGGGGCTACACCTTC	CASPSKQDPEGGYTF
TRBV15	NA	NA	TRBJ1-1	TGTGCCACCAGCAGAGATCCCAGGGCCACTGAAGCTTTCTTT	CATSRDPRATEAFF
TRBV19	NA	NA	TRBJ1-4	TGTGCCAGTAGTATAGGGGCAAGCTTGCTTTACCAGGAAAAACTGTTTTTT	CASSIGASLLYQEKLFF
TRBV30	TRBD2	once	TRBJ2-3	TGTGCCTGGAGTGTAGCGTCCGGCGGAGCGGGAGCGGGAGATACGCAGTATTTT	CAWSVASGGAGAGDTQYF
TRBV25-1	NA	NA	TRBJ2-2	TGTGCCAGCAGTGAACCAGAACAGTACACCGGGGAGCTGTTTTTT	CASSEPEQYTGELFF
TRBV29-1	TRBD1	NA	TRBJ1-1	TGCAGCGTCGGGACAGGGAACACTGAAGCTTTCTTT	CSVGTGNTEAFF
TRBV18	NA	NA	TRBJ2-5	TGTGCCAGCTCACCTAACTACCAAGAGACCCAGTACTTC	CASSPNYQETQYF
TRBV6-1	NA	NA	TRBJ1-5	TGTGCCAGCAGTGAAGGTCAGCGAAATCAGCCCCAGCATTTT	CASSEGQRNQPQHF
TRBV5-6	TRBD1	NA	TRBJ1-6	TGTGCCAGCAGCTTGGGGACAGGGATTAATAATTCACCCCTCCACTTT	CASSLGTGINNSPLHF
TRBV12-3/TRBV12-4	NA	NA	TRBJ2-5	TGTGCCAGCAGTTTGGAGACTATTGAGACCCAGTACTTC	CASSLETIETQYF
TRBV5-1	TRBD2	NA	TRBJ2-7	TGCGCCAGCAGCTACTCGACTAGCGTTTACGAGCAGTACTTC	CASSYSTSVYEQYF
TRBV6-5	TRBD1	NA	TRBJ2-7	TGTGCCAGCAGTTCCCCCGGGGACAGCTACGAGCAGTACTTC	CASSSPGDSYEQYF
TRBV20-1	TRBD2	NA	TRBJ2-1	TGCAGTGCTAGTATTACTAGCGGAAAGGAGCAGTTCTTC	CSASITSGKEQFF
TRBV3-1/TRBV3-2	NA	NA	TRBJ1-4	TGTGCCAGCAGCCAAGTCGGGGGGGCAGGTGAAAAACTGTTTTTT	CASSQVGGAGEKLFF
TRBV5-4	NA	NA	TRBJ1-5	TGTGCCAGCAGCTTAGGCGGGTATAATCAGCCCCAGCATTTT	CASSLGGYNQPQHF
TRBV7-2	TRBD1	NA	TRBJ2-1	TGTGCCAGCAGCCGTGACAGGGGGTCCTACAATGAGCAGTTCTTC	CASSRDRGSYNEQFF
TRBV10-3	TRBD1	NA	TRBJ1-2	TGTGCCATCAGTGCCAGCTGGACAGGGGCGACTAACTATGGCTACACCTTC	CAISASWTGATNYGYTF